The 6 T cell receptor beta chains presented below share a single source sample, sequenced in a study of regulatory T cells in long-lasting Graves disease. Assembly of TCR beta libraries relied on iRepertoire HTBI primers together with Arm-PCR of CDR3 regions. One entry per CDR3 protein, called by TCRdb with MiXCR from the multiplex PCR reads. The repertoire includes approximately 400,000 distinct CDR3 sequences, about 15% of them detected once, and approximately 15% sits in the top ten. Time point noted: newly diagnosed GD, antithyroid drugs for less than 3 months. RNA extracted from PBMCs served as the sequencing template. These data are also associated with another study on T cells in Graves' hyperthyroidism and ophthalmopathy.

The sample was peripheral blood mononuclear cells (PBMCs), taken at new diagnosis, from a patient treated with antithyroid drugs. The origin of the receptors is a woman aged 25 to 45 with Graves disease.

The genes are TRBV25-1 and TRBJ2-2, with 9 positions matching TRBD2. V was clipped by 4 bases and J by 7 bases; unmatched bases: 7. The CDR3 is 15 amino acids. Germline lookup yields CDR1 MGHDK and CDR2 SYGVNS. The CDR3 DNA reads TGTGCCAGCAGTGCTAGGACTAGCGCCAACGGGGAGCTGTTTTTT. Translated: CASSARTSANGELFF.

This clonotype was seen only a few times. The chain joins TRBV12-3 or TRBV12-4 to TRBJ2-2; D might be TRBD1 or TRBD2, each matching 5 bases. This CDR3 has 16 residues. Trimming shortened V by 5 bases and J by 8 bases, and 21 bases separated the two germline ends. As DNA, the CDR3 is TGTGCCAGCAGTACCCCCGGACGAGGGACGACGGGGGAGCTGTTTTTT. Translating gives CASSTPGRGTTGELFF.

In this sample, this clonotype turned up many times. V gene TRBV2 combines with J gene TRBJ1-2; 9 positions agree with TRBD1. Unmatched junction bases numbered 6, after V lost 4 bases and J lost 6 bases. Germline CDR1 and CDR2: SNHLY and FYNNEI. This CDR3 region has 14 residues. The CDR3 sequence: CASSGRTGEDGYTF. CDR3 coding DNA: TGTGCCAGCAGTGGACGGACAGGGGAGGATGGCTACACCTTC.

This clonotype was recorded at least ten times. The J gene is TRBJ1-3, the V gene TRBV6-1; TRBD1 is a possible D gene (6 bases). The CDR3 covers 17 residues. Germline V gene lookup returns CDR1 MNHNS and CDR2 SASEGT. The V end was cut by 4 bases, the J end by 2 bases, with 18 bases between. The DNA of the CDR3 is TGTGCCAGCAGTGGGGCCATTGCGGGGGCGCCTGGAAACACCATATATTTT. This codes for CASSGAIAGAPGNTIYF.

This clonotype has just a few counts. CDR3 in DNA: TGTGCCAGCAGGGGACTAGCGGGGGACACAGATACGCAGTATTTT. Its translation: CASRGLAGDTDTQYF. The chain recombines TRBV11-2 with TRBJ2-3; 14 nucleotides match TRBD2. From germline, CDR1 is SGHAT and CDR2 FQNNGV. V trimming: 6 bases; J trimming: 2 bases; junction bases outside the gene matches: 1. This CDR3 is built from 15 residues.

This clonotype appeared a few times. J is TRBJ1-2 and V is TRBV13; weak D call: TRBD1 (6 bases). V lost 8 bases, J lost 7 bases, and 17 bases lay in between. The CDR3 length is 13 residues. CDR1 and CDR2 (germline): PRHDT, FYEKMQ (reference sequence). CDR3 DNA: TGTGCCAGCCTGGGGGGGCACAGAGGTGGCTACACCTTC. It is translated as CASLGGHRGGYTF.